A selection of T cell receptor beta chains follows, all from one sample in a study of blood T cell repertoires in COVID-19. Method: immunoSEQ multiplex PCR; TCRdb's copy keeps in-frame clones and lacks some. In the table there are some 58,000 clones, about 90% of which are singletons. Sequenced material: peripheral blood. All receptors derive from a human donor in a cohort sampled during active COVID-19. CDR3s include the opening cysteine and the closing phenylalanine or tryptophan. Each record gives: clone size, J gene, CDR3 length, V gene, D gene, CDR3 protein. The D gene is left open where the match is weak. Rows may omit the clone size; those that give it use once, few, many or a size class.

>NA|TRBJ2-3|16|TRBV19|TRBD2
CASSRQLAGGPSGQYF
>many|TRBJ2-7|16|TRBV7-6|TRBD2
CASSQSLAAGEREQYF
>NA|TRBJ2-2|16|TRBV4-1|TRBD1
CASSQEGTGRTGELFF
>NA|TRBJ1-1|13|TRBV7-9|TRBD1
CASSWTGNTEAFF
>NA|TRBJ2-5|16|TRBV9|TRBD1
CASSVGPGQGKETQYF
>NA|TRBJ1-5|14|TRBV18|NA
CASSPGGGDQPQHF
>few|TRBJ2-3|15|TRBV5-6|NA
CASSLVSSTEDTQYF
>NA|TRBJ1-4|17|TRBV5-4|NA
CASSLFSPRLGREKLFF
>NA|TRBJ2-7|12|TRBV6-1|NA
CASSEGGDEQYF
>NA|TRBJ2-7|15|TRBV27|TRBD1
CASSSLGQGHYEQYF
>NA|TRBJ2-1|16|TRBV4-1|TRBD2
CASSQGWRGGRDEQFF
>NA|TRBJ2-7|15|TRBV27|NA
CASSIHGQSSYEQYF
>NA|TRBJ2-1|14|TRBV6-5|TRBD2
CASRTSGGFNEQFF
>NA|TRBJ1-2|13|TRBV19|NA
CASNRGIGYGYTF
>NA|TRBJ2-5|13|TRBV5-4|NA
CASSLSYQETQYF
>NA|TRBJ1-5|17|TRBV4-2|TRBD1
CASSQVDRAHSNQPQHF
>NA|TRBJ2-3|14|TRBV5-1|NA
CASSAGDSQDTQYF
>NA|TRBJ2-7|14|TRBV5-4|TRBD2
CASSLAGGPYEQYF
>NA|TRBJ2-7|15|TRBV6-1|NA
CASSEREGRVYEQYF
>NA|TRBJ2-2|15|TRBV11-3|TRBD1
CASSFGTANTGELFF
>NA|TRBJ2-1|15|TRBV19|TRBD2
CASSIETSGINEQFF
>NA|TRBJ2-1|14|TRBV19|TRBD2
CASRTSGSYNEQFF
>NA|TRBJ2-3|14|TRBV7-9|NA
CASSLSVSTDTQYF
>NA|TRBJ2-3|15|TRBV6-5|NA
CASSHRARGTDTQYF
>NA|TRBJ2-6|16|TRBV29-1|NA
CSVPRAAGSGANVLTF
>NA|TRBJ1-5|14|TRBV19|NA
CASSPSGRMQPQHF
>NA|TRBJ1-2|13|TRBV2|TRBD1
CASSGQGNYGYTF
>NA|TRBJ1-6|15|TRBV19|TRBD1
CASSRTGGVNSPLHF
>NA|TRBJ2-5|16|TRBV7-7|NA
CASSSGGGGNGETQYF
>NA|TRBJ2-3|11|TRBV2|NA
CASTLEEIRYF
>NA|TRBJ1-2|14|TRBV30|NA
CAWSGQTETYGYTF
>NA|TRBJ2-3|15|TRBV7-2|TRBD2
CASSLVAGGADTQYF
>NA|TRBJ1-1|14|TRBV2|TRBD1
CASSPGQGGTEAFF
>NA|TRBJ2-7|15|TRBV28|TRBD2
CASSSTGLAAEEQYF
>NA|TRBJ2-1|16|TRBV3-1/TRBV3-2|TRBD2
CASSPQSAGDYNEQFF
>NA|TRBJ2-5|14|TRBV7-2|TRBD2
CASSLVAGGETQYF
>NA|TRBJ2-3|14|TRBV30|NA
CAWSGTPSTDTQYF
>NA|TRBJ1-1|13|TRBV11-2|NA
CASSQGRNTEAFF
>NA|TRBJ1-5|15|TRBV5-5|NA
CASSLLITSNQPQHF
>NA|TRBJ1-5|20|TRBV10-3|TRBD1
CAITKGPYGTGNKNNQPQHF
>NA|TRBJ2-7|15|TRBV5-1|TRBD2
CASSLTAGGGYEQYF
>NA|TRBJ1-6|14|TRBV19|TRBD1
CASSMGQIYSPLHF
>NA|TRBJ2-7|16|TRBV5-4|NA
CASSPTKTRVSYEQYF
>NA|TRBJ2-3|17|TRBV4-2|TRBD2
CASSQELAGGGTDTQYF
>NA|TRBJ1-2|16|TRBV18|NA
CASSPPDIGRGYGYTF
>NA|TRBJ1-3|16|TRBV4-2|NA
CASSQGGRRSGNTIYF
>NA|TRBJ2-2|16|TRBV15|TRBD2
CATSKRLAGNTGELFF
>NA|TRBJ1-2|13|TRBV2|NA
CASSGGRAGGYTF